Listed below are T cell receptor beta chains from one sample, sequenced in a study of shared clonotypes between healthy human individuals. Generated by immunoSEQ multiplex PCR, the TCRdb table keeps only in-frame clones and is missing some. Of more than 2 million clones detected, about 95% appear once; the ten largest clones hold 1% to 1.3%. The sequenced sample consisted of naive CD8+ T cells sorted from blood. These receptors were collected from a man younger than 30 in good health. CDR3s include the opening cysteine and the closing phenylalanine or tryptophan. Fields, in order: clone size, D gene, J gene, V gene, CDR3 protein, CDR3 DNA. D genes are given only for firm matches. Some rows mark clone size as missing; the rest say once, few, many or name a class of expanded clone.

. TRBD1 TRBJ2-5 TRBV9 CASSVDPDRGLETQYF TGTGCCAGCAGCGTAGACCCGGACAGGGGGCTAGAGACCCAGTACTTC
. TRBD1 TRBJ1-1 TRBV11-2 CACHGTGGRGTEAFF TGTGCCTGCCACGGAACAGGGGGACGAGGCACTGAAGCTTTCTTT
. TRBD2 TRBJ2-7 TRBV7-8 CASSLGLAGVSSYEQYF TGTGCCAGCAGCTTGGGACTAGCGGGGGTTTCCTCCTACGAGCAGTACTTC
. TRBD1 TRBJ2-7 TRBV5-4 CASSPGGQGPVGDEQYF TGTGCCAGCAGCCCTGGGGGACAGGGCCCCGTTGGAGACGAGCAGTACTTC
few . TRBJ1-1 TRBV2 CASSAPLNTEAFF TGTGCCAGCAGTGCGCCCCTGAACACTGAAGCTTTCTTT
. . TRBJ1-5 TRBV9 CASSLSDSNQPQHF TGTGCCAGCAGCCTCAGTGATAGCAATCAGCCCCAGCATTTT
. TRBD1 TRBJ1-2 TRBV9 CASSVGEGAAYGYTF TGTGCCAGCAGCGTAGGGGAGGGGGCCGCCTATGGCTACACCTTC
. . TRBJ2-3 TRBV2 CASRGDYRVWGTDTQYF TGTGCCAGCAGGGGGGATTACAGGGTATGGGGCACAGATACGCAGTATTTT
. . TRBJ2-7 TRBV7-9 CASSRAGYEQYF TGTGCCAGCAGCCGGGCGGGCTACGAGCAGTACTTC
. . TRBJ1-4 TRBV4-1 CASSQSSRATNEKLFF TGCGCCAGCAGCCAATCGTCGAGGGCCACTAATGAAAAACTGTTTTTT
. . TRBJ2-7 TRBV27 CASSLALAYEQYF TGTGCCAGCAGTTTAGCATTAGCCTACGAGCAGTACTTC
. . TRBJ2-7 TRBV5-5 CASSYPGQYYEQYF TGTGCCAGCAGTTATCCGGGACAATACTACGAGCAGTACTTC
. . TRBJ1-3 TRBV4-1 CASSQEPGHLSGNTIYF TGCGCCAGCAGCCAAGAACCAGGGCATCTATCTGGAAACACCATATATTTT
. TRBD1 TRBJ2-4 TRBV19 CASRDRGQAKNIQYF TGTGCCAGTAGAGACAGGGGGCAGGCCAAAAACATTCAGTACTTC
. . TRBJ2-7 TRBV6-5 CASSYYQGPYEQYF TGTGCCAGCAGTTACTACCAGGGGCCCTACGAGCAGTACTTC
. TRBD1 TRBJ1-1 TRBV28 CASSLSAGGNTEAFF TGTGCCAGCAGTTTATCAGCAGGGGGGAACACTGAAGCTTTCTTT
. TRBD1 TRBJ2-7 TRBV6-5 CASSFGTGYEQYF TGTGCCAGCAGTTTCGGGACAGGGTACGAGCAGTACTTC
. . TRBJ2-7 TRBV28 CASSPNHSSYEQYF TGTGCCAGCAGTCCCAATCATAGCTCCTACGAGCAGTACTTC
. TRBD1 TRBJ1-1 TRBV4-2 CASSQEQGAGTEAFF TGTGCCAGCAGCCAAGAACAGGGGGCGGGCACTGAAGCTTTCTTT
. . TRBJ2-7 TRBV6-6 CASSWDRDYEQYF TGTGCCAGCAGTTGGGACCGAGACTACGAGCAGTACTTC
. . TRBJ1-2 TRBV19 CASSMTPTELYGYTF TGTGCCAGTAGTATGACCCCGACGGAGCTCTATGGCTACACCTTC
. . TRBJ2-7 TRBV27 CASSPLGSYEQYF TGTGCCAGCAGCCCATTAGGTTCCTACGAGCAGTACTTC
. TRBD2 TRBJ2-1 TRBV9 CASSVVASGLLSEQFF TGTGCCAGCAGCGTAGTGGCTAGCGGACTCCTTTCGGAGCAGTTCTTC
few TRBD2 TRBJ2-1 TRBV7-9 CASSLRLADNEQFF TGTGCCAGCAGCTTACGACTAGCGGACAATGAGCAGTTCTTC
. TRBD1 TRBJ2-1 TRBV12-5 CAPPAGGLSSYNEQFF TGTGCCCCGCCGGCAGGGGGCCTAAGCTCCTACAATGAGCAGTTCTTC
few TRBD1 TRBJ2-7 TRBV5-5 CASSSGTGPYEQYF TGTGCCAGCAGCTCCGGGACAGGGCCCTACGAGCAGTACTTC
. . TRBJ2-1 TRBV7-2 CASLGSYNEQFF TGTGCCAGCCTGGGCTCCTACAATGAGCAGTTCTTC
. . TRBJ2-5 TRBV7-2 CASSPRRTVETQYF TGTGCCAGCAGCCCGCGGAGGACCGTAGAGACCCAGTACTTC
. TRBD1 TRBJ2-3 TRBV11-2 CASSPEYSDREADTQYF TGTGCCAGCAGCCCCGAATATTCGGACAGGGAGGCAGATACGCAGTATTTT
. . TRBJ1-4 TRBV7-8 CASSLVLLSGGTANEKLFF TGTGCCAGCAGCTTAGTCTTGCTCTCGGGGGGCACAGCTAATGAAAAACTGTTTTTT
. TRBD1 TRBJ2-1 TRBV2 CASRGQGAGEQFF TGTGCCAGCAGGGGACAGGGGGCCGGTGAGCAGTTCTTC
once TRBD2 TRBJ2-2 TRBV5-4 CASSPSGGNTGELFF TGTGCCAGCAGCCCCAGCGGGGGGAACACCGGGGAGCTGTTTTTT
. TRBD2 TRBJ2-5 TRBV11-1 CASSLVSSSGIPQETQYF TGTGCCAGCAGCTTAGTATCGTCTAGCGGAATACCTCAAGAGACCCAGTACTTC